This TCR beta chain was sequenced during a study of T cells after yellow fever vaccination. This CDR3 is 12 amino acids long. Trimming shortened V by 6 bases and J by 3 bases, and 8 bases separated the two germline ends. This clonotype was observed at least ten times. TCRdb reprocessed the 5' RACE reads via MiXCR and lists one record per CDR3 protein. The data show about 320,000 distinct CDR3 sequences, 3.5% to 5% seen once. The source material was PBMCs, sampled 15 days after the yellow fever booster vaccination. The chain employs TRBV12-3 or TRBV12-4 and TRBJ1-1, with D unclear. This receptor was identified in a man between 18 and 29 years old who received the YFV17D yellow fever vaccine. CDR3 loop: CASSSTHTEAFF. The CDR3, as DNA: TGTGCCAGCAGCTCTACACACACTGAAGCTTTCTTT.